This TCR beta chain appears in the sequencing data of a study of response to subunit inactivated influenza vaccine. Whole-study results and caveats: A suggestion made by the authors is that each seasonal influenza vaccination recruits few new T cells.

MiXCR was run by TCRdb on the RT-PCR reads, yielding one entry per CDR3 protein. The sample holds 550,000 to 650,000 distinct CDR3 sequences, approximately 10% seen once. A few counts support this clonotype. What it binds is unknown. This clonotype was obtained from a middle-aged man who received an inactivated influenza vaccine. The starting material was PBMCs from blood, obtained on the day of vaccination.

This CDR3 is CASSPPPAQETQYF. In DNA, the CDR3 is TGTGCCAGCAGCCCCCCACCCGCTCAAGAGACCCAGTACTTC. The chain employs TRBV7-9 and TRBJ2-5; no clear D. Germline loops: CDR1 SEHNR, CDR2 FQNEAQ (reference sequence). The CDR3 extends over 14 amino acids. The V end lost 5 bases, the J end lost 2 bases, and 12 bases lay between the germline ends. The variable domain in full, with the rest retrieved from reference TRBV7-9 and TRBJ2-5, is DTGVSQNPRHKITKRGQNVTFRCDPISEHNRLYWYRQTLGQGPEFLTYFQNEAQLEKSRLLSDRFSAERPKGSFSTLEIQRTEQGDSAMYLCASSPPPAQETQYFGPGTRLLVL.